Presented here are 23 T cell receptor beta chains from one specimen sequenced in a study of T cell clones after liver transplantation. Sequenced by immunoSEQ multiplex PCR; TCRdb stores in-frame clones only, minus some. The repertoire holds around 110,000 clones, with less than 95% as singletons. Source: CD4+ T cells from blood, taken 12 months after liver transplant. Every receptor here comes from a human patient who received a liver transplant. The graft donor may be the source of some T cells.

The CDR3 loop is CASSDRHGGTGVHEQYF. CDR3 DNA: TGTGCCAGCAGTGACCGGCACGGGGGGACAGGGGTCCACGAGCAGTACTTC. The gene calls are TRBV6-1 and TRBJ2-7; 10 bases agree with TRBD1. This CDR3 region has 17 residues. Germline V gives CDR1 MNHNS, CDR2 SASEGT. V dropped 3 bases and J dropped 5; count of bases not matched to a gene: 13.

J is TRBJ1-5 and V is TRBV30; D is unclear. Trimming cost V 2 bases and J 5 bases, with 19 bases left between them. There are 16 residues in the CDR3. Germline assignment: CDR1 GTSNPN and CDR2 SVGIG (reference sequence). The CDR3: CAWSSFGNPVHQPQHF. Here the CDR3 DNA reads TGTGCCTGGAGTTCCTTTGGCAACCCTGTGCATCAGCCCCAGCATTTT. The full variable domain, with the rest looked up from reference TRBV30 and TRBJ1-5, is SQTIHQWPATLVQPVGSPLSLECTVEGTSNPNLYWYRQAAGRGLQLLFYSVGIGQISSEVPQNLSASRPQDRQFILSSKKLLLSDSGFYLCAWSSFGNPVHQPQHFGDGTRLSIL.

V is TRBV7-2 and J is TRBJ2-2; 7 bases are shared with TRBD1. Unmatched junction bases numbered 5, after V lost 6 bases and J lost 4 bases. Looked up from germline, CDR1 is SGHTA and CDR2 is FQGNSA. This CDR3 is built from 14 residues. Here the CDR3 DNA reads TGTGCCAGCAGAACAGGGGTGGCCACCGGGGAGCTGTTTTTT. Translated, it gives CASRTGVATGELFF. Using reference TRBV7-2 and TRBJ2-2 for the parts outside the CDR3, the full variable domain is GAGVSQSPSNKVTEKGKDVELRCDPISGHTALYWYRQSLGQGLEFLIYFQGNSAPDKSGLPSDRFSAERTGGSVSTLTIQRTQQEDSAVYLCASRTGVATGELFFGEGSRLTVL.

CDR3 amino acids: CASSQGQGAWDYEQYF. Here the CDR3 DNA reads TGTGCCAGCAGCCAAGGGCAGGGGGCGTGGGATTACGAGCAGTACTTC. The chain combines TRBV16 with TRBJ2-7, with 8 positions matching TRBD1. This CDR3 has 16 residues. Trimming cost V 2 bases and J 4 bases; bases outside gene matches: 10. Germline CDR1 is KGHSY and CDR2 is FQNENV.

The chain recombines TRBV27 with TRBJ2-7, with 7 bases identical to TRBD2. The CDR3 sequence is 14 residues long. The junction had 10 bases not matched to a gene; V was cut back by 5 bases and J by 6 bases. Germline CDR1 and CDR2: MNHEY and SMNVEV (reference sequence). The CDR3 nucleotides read TGTGCCAGCAGTCATACCCGGCGGGAGCGCGAGCAGTACTTC. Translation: CASSHTRREREQYF.

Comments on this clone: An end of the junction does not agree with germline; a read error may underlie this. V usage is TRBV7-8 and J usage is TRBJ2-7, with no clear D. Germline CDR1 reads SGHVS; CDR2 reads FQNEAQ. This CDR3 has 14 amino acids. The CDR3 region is CASSLTAASHEQYF. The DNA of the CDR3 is TGTGCCAGCAGCTTAACGGCAGCCTCCCACGAGCAGTACTTC.

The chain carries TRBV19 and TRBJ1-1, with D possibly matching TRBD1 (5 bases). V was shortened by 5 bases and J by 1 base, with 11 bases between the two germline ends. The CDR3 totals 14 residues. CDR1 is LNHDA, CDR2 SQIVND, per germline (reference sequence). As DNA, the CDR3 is TGTGCCAGTAGTTTTGGGCAGGGGAACACTGAAGCTTTCTTT. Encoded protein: CASSFGQGNTEAFF. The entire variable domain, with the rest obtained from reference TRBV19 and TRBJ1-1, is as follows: DGGITQSPKYLFRKEGQNVTLSCEQNLNHDAMYWYRQDPGQGLRLIYYSQIVNDFQKGDIAEGYSVSREKKESFPLTVTSAQKNPTAFYLCASSFGQGNTEAFFGQGTRLTVV.

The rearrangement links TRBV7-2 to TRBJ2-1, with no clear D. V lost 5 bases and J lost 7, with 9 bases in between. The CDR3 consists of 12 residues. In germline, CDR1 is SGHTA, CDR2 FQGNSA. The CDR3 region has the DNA TGTGCCAGCAGCCGCTCTAGAAATGAGCAGTTCTTC. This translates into CASSRSRNEQFF.

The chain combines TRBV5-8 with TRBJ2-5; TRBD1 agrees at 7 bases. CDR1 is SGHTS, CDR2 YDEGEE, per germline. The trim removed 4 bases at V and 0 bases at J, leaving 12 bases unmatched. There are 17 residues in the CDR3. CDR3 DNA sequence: TGTGCCAGCAGCCCACCAGGGGGAACAGGGTACCAAGAGACCCAGTACTTC. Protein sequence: CASSPPGGTGYQETQYF.

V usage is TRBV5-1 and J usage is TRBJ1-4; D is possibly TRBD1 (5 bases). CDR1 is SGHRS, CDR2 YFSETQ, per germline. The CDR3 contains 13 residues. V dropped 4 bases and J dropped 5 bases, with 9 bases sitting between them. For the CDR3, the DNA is TGCGCCAGCAGCCGGGACGGAAATGAAAAACTGTTTTTT. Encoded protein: CASSRDGNEKLFF.

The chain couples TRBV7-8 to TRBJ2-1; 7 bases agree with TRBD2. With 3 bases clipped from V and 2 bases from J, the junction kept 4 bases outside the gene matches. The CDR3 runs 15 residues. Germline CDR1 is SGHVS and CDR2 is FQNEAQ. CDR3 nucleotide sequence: TGTGCCAGCAGCTTCTCGCGGGGGACCTACAATGAGCAGTTCTTC. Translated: CASSFSRGTYNEQFF.

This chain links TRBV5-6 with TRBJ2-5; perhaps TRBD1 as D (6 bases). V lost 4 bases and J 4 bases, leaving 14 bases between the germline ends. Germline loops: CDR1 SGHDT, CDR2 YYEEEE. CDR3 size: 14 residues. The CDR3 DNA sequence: TGTGCCAGCAGCGAACGGACAGTGAGAGAGACCCAGTACTTC. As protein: CASSERTVRETQYF.

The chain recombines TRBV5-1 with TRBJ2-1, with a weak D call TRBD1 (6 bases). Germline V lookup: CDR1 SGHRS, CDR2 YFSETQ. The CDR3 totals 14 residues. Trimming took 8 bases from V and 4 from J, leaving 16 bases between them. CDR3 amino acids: CASYTGLSYNEQFF. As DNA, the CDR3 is TGCGCCAGTTATACAGGGCTCTCATACAATGAGCAGTTCTTC.

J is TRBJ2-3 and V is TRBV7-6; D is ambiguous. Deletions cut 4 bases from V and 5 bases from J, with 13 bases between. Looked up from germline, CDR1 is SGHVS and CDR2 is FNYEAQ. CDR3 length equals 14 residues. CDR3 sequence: CASSSGPPRDTQYF. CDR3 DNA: TGTGCCAGCAGCTCTGGACCCCCAAGAGATACGCAGTATTTT.

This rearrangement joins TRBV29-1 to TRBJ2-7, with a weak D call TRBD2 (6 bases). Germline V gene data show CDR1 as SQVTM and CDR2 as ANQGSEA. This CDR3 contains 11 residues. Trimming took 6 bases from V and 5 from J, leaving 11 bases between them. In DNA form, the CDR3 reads TGCAGCGTCTCTACGGGGGACGAGCAGTACTTC. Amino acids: CSVSTGDEQYF.

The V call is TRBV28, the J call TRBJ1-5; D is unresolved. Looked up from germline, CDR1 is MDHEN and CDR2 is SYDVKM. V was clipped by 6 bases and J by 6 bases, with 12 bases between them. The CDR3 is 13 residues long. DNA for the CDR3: TGTGCCAGCAGCCTAGACTGGGGTCAGCCCCAGCATTTT. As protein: CASSLDWGQPQHF.

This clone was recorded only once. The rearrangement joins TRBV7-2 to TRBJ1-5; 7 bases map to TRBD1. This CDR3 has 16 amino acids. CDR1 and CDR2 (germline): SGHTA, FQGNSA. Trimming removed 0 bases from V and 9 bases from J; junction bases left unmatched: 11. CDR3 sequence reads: CASSLAGGQVTGPQHF. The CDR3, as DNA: TGTGCCAGCAGCTTAGCGGGTGGACAGGTGACAGGGCCCCAGCATTTT. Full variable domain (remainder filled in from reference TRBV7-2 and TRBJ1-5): GAGVSQSPSNKVTEKGKDVELRCDPISGHTALYWYRQSLGQGLEFLIYFQGNSAPDKSGLPSDRFSAERTGGSVSTLTIQRTQQEDSAVYLCASSLAGGQVTGPQHFGDGTRLSIL.

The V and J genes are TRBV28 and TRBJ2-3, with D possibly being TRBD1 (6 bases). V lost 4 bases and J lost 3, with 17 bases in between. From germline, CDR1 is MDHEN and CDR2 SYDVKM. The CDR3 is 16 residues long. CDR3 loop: CASSSPRVRGTDTQYF. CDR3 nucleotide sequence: TGTGCCAGCAGTTCCCCCCGCGTCAGGGGAACAGATACGCAGTATTTT.

The CDR3 loop is CASSLGQTPRGDTQYF. CDR3 in DNA: TGTGCCAGCAGCTTAGGGCAGACCCCTCGGGGGGATACGCAGTATTTT. The chain links TRBV11-3 to TRBJ2-3; D perhaps matches TRBD2 (6 bases). The ends were cut back, 1 base at V and 6 bases at J, with 17 bases in the middle. This CDR3 has 16 residues. Germline V lookup: CDR1 SGHNT, CDR2 YENEEA.

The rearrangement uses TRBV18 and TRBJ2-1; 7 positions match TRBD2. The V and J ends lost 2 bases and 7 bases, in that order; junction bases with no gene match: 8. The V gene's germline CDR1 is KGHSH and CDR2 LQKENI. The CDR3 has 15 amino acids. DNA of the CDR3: TGTGCCAGCTCACCAAGGCGGGAGTGGTGGAATGAGCAGTTCTTC. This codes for CASSPRREWWNEQFF.

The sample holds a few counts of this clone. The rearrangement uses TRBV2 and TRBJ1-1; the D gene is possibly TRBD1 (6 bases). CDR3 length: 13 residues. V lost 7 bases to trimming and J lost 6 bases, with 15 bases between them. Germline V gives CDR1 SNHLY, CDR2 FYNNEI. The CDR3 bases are TGTGCCAGCAATACCGACAGGACAGCTGAAGCTTTCTTT. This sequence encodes CASNTDRTAEAFF.

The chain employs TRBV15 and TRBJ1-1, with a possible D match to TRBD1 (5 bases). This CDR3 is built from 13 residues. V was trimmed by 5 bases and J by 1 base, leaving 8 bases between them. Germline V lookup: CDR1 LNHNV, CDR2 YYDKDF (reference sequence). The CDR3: CATSLGPNTEAFF. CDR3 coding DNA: TGTGCCACCAGCCTGGGACCGAACACTGAAGCTTTCTTT. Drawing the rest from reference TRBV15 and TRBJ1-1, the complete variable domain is DAMVIQNPRYQVTQFGKPVTLSCSQTLNHNVMYWYQQKSSQAPKLLFHYYDKDFNNEADTPDNFQSRRPNTSFCFLDIRSPGLGDTAMYLCATSLGPNTEAFFGQGTRLTVV.

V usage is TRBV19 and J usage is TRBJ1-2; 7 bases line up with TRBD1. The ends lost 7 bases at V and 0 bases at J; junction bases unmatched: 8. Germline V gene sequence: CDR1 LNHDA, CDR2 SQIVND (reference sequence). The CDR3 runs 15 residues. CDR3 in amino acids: CASKSPGGANYGYTF. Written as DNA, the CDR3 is TGTGCCAGTAAATCCCCAGGGGGGGCTAACTATGGCTACACCTTC. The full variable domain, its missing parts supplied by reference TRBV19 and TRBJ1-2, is DGGITQSPKYLFRKEGQNVTLSCEQNLNHDAMYWYRQDPGQGLRLIYYSQIVNDFQKGDIAEGYSVSREKKESFPLTVTSAQKNPTAFYLCASKSPGGANYGYTFGSGTRLTVV.